Listed below are T cell receptor beta chains from one sample, sequenced in a study of shared clonotypes between healthy human individuals. Profiling relied on immunoSEQ multiplex PCR, and the TCRdb table lists in-frame clones only, not all of them. The table lists a few million clones, around nine tenths of them singletons. The sample consisted of naive CD4+ T cells sorted from blood. The receptors come from a man younger than 35 in good health. Both conserved end residues are part of each CDR3. A D gene is named only where the DNA matches it firmly. Size is omitted from some rows. Given values are once, few, many or a class for expanded clones.

CDR3 protein	CDR3 DNA	J gene	V gene	clone size	D gene
CATSNGESGTGNTIYF	TGTGCCACCAGCAACGGCGAGTCCGGGACTGGAAACACCATATATTTT	TRBJ1-3	TRBV15	-	-
CASTWGGGGSIYEQYF	TGTGCCAGCACCTGGGGAGGTGGCGGGAGTATCTACGAGCAGTACTTC	TRBJ2-7	TRBV5-6	-	TRBD2
CASRNYEQYF	TGTGCCAGCAGGAACTACGAGCAGTACTTC	TRBJ2-7	TRBV6-1	few	-
CASSPGQDNQPQHF	TGTGCCAGCTCACCCGGACAGGACAATCAGCCCCAGCATTTT	TRBJ1-5	TRBV18	-	TRBD1
CASSVAGNPGTVAEQYF	TGTGCCAGCAGCGTAGCTGGCAACCCAGGGACTGTCGCCGAGCAGTACTTC	TRBJ2-7	TRBV9	-	-
CASSWKTAGGNEQFF	TGTGCCAGCAGCTGGAAGACAGCGGGAGGAAATGAGCAGTTCTTC	TRBJ2-1	TRBV7-8	-	TRBD2
CASSDQGTRKFF	TGTGCCAGCAGTGATCAGGGGACTAGGAAGTTCTTC	TRBJ2-1	TRBV6-4	-	TRBD2
CASSRTRVDTEAFF	TGTGCCAGCAGCAGAACTAGGGTGGACACTGAAGCTTTCTTT	TRBJ1-1	TRBV5-4	-	-
CASSRPTSGQETQYF	TGTGCCAGCAGCCGCCCTACTAGCGGCCAAGAGACCCAGTACTTC	TRBJ2-5	TRBV5-6	-	TRBD2
CASSLVGVTEAFF	TGCGCCAGCAGCTTGGTAGGGGTCACTGAAGCTTTCTTT	TRBJ1-1	TRBV5-1	-	-
CASSIRGSMNTEAFF	TGTGCCAGTAGTATAAGGGGGAGTATGAACACTGAAGCTTTCTTT	TRBJ1-1	TRBV19	-	-
CASSPPAGGSEQYF	TGTGCCAGCAGCCCACCCGCAGGGGGCTCCGAGCAGTACTTC	TRBJ2-7	TRBV7-8	-	TRBD1
CASSLDDSPNTEAFF	TGTGCCAGCTCACTTGACGACAGCCCGAACACTGAAGCTTTCTTT	TRBJ1-1	TRBV18	-	-
CASRQRDTGELFF	TGTGCCAGCAGGCAACGGGACACCGGGGAGCTGTTTTTT	TRBJ2-2	TRBV2	-	-
CAISWTGDGYTF	TGTGCCATCAGTTGGACAGGGGATGGCTACACCTTC	TRBJ1-2	TRBV10-3	-	TRBD1
CASSKGTTQETQYF	TGCGCCAGCAGCAAGGGGACTACACAAGAGACCCAGTACTTC	TRBJ2-5	TRBV5-1	-	TRBD2
CASSRGRQQETQYF	TGTGCCAGCAGTCGGGGCAGGCAACAAGAGACCCAGTACTTC	TRBJ2-5	TRBV6-1	-	-
CASLLSYEQYF	TGTGCCAGCTTACTCTCCTACGAGCAGTACTTC	TRBJ2-7	TRBV2	-	-
CASSLGGQRETQYF	TGTGCCAGCAGCTTAGGGGGACAGCGAGAGACCCAGTACTTC	TRBJ2-5	TRBV11-3	once	TRBD1
CASSPVDGFSNQPQHF	TGTGCCAGCTCACCCGTGGACGGATTTAGCAATCAGCCCCAGCATTTT	TRBJ1-5	TRBV18	-	-
CASSKIVSWANGTTYEQYF	-	TRBJ2-7	TRBV21-1	-	-
CASTRRGTGELFF	TGTGCCAGCACCAGAAGGGGCACCGGGGAGCTGTTTTTT	TRBJ2-2	TRBV7-2	-	-
CASSQDLGRWLFF	TGCGCCAGCAGCCAAGATCTGGGCCGTTGGCTGTTTTTT	TRBJ1-4	TRBV4-3	-	-
CASSLGNNSPLHF	TGCGCCAGCAGCCTTGGGAATAATTCACCCCTCCACTTT	TRBJ1-6	TRBV5-1	-	-